The source of this TCR beta chain is a study of T cell responses to AZD1222 COVID-19 vaccine. Points on this clone: The antigen is undetermined.

CDR3 length equals 15 residues. From germline, CDR1 is LNHDA and CDR2 SQIVND (reference sequence). Study findings and constraints: Mostly white British, mostly female donors; authors suggested clonal diversity may be underestimated. Only five or six individuals given AZD1222 were seropositive at baseline. After two AZD1222 doses, spike-specific TCR breadth and depth rose versus day 0.

Profiling relied on immunoSEQ multiplex PCR, and the TCRdb table lists in-frame clones only, not all of them. The data show approximately 100,000 clones, around nine tenths seen once. The gene calls are TRBV19 and TRBJ2-1; 11 nucleotides agree with TRBD2. The TCR comes from an adult who received the MenACWY meningococcal vaccine as a control. The source was peripheral blood, collected 28 days after the second dose of the MenACWY control vaccine. The CDR3 DNA reads as TGTGCTACCAGGGCTAGCGGGGGGCACCACAATGAGCAGTTCTTC. Translated: CATRASGGHHNEQFF.